These 20 T cell receptor beta chains were sequenced from one sample in a study of blood T cell repertoires in COVID-19. The protocol was immunoSEQ multiplex PCR, while the TCRdb copy is restricted to in-frame clones and leaves out a portion. The repertoire holds approximately 290,000 clones, with about 89% as singletons. Specimen: peripheral blood. Receptors originate from a young woman with COVID-19, enrolled during active disease.

This clone was seen only a few times. This chain joins TRBV7-9 and TRBJ2-1; a possible D gene is TRBD2 (6 bases). Germline CDR1 is SEHNR and CDR2 is FQNEAQ (reference sequence). The germline V and J ends were trimmed by 0 bases and 4 bases, with 10 bases remaining between them. The CDR3 runs 15 residues. The DNA of the CDR3 is TGTGCCAGCAGCTTAGCGTCTAGCGAATACAATGAGCAGTTCTTC. Translated: CASSLASSEYNEQFF.

This chain links TRBV11-2 with TRBJ2-4; D is perhaps TRBD1 (6 bases). The CDR3 extends over 15 amino acids. The V gene lost 9 bases and the J gene lost 0 bases, with 15 bases spanning the gap. Germline V CDR1 and CDR2: SGHAT, FQNNGV. Here the CDR3 reads CASTPSGVAKNIQYF. DNA for the CDR3: TGTGCCAGTACGCCTTCAGGGGTAGCCAAAAACATTCAGTACTTC.

The chain employs TRBV6-1 and TRBJ2-7; no clear D. Germline V CDR1 and CDR2: MNHNS, SASEGT. This CDR3 comprises 16 residues. The ends were cut back, 0 bases at V and 0 bases at J, with 12 bases in the middle. The CDR3 DNA sequence: TGTGCCAGCAGTGAAGCCTCGGCGGCGAGCTCCTACGAGCAGTACTTC. Translated, it gives CASSEASAASSYEQYF.

This chain links TRBV12-5 with TRBJ2-2; 7 nucleotides agree with TRBD2. The CDR3 contains 16 residues. The V and J ends lost 3 bases and 5 bases, in that order; junction bases with no gene match: 9. Germline V gene sequence: CDR1 LGHNT, CDR2 FRNRAP. CDR3 sequence: CASGFTGTKVTGELFF. In DNA form, the CDR3 reads TGTGCTAGTGGTTTCACCGGGACTAAAGTGACCGGGGAGCTGTTTTTT.

The J gene is TRBJ2-1, the V gene TRBV5-4; TRBD2 agrees at 12 bases. The trim removed 5 bases at V and 2 bases at J, leaving 11 bases unmatched. Germline CDR1 and CDR2: SGHNT and YYREEE (reference sequence). This CDR3 has 18 amino acids. CDR3 coding DNA: TGTGCCAGCAGATTACTAGCGGGAGGAGAATTGACCTACAATGAGCAGTTCTTC. This codes for CASRLLAGGELTYNEQFF.

This clone has just one count. Here the CDR3 DNA reads TGTGCCAGCAGCCCCGGGACTAGCGGGACTCGGACCCGGGGTGAGCAGTTCTTC. Translating gives CASSPGTSGTRTRGEQFF. The chain carries TRBV9 and TRBJ2-1, with 13 positions matching TRBD2. CDR3 length equals 18 residues. CDR1 is SGDLS and CDR2 is YYNGEE in the germline V gene. The J segment lost 9 bases and the V segment lost 4 bases, leaving 16 bases of the junction unmatched. Variable domain in full (rest from reference TRBV9 and TRBJ2-1): DSGVTQTPKHLITATGQRVTLRCSPRSGDLSVYWYQQSLDQGLQFLIQYYNGEERAKGNILERFSAQQFPDLHSELNLSSLELGDSALYFCASSPGTSGTRTRGEQFFGPGTRLTVL.

The V gene is TRBV27, the J gene TRBJ1-1, with D uncertain. The CDR3 is 14 amino acids. Trimming left V 6 bases short and J 3 bases short, with 14 bases between. CDR1 MNHEY and CDR2 SMNVEV come from the germline V gene (reference sequence). CDR3 loop: CASRGRQEYTEAFF. The CDR3 DNA follows: TGTGCCAGCAGAGGTCGGCAGGAATACACTGAAGCTTTCTTT.

This chain uses TRBV6-5 with TRBJ1-2, with a possible D match to TRBD1 (6 bases). Between the trimmed V and J ends, which lost 4 bases and 4 bases, there was a span of 16 bases. This CDR3 contains 15 residues. Germline V CDR1 and CDR2: MNHEY, SVGAGI. The CDR3 spells CASSSSPQGTYGYTF. CDR3 DNA: TGTGCCAGCAGTTCGTCACCACAGGGTACCTATGGCTACACCTTC.

This chain connects TRBV2 to TRBJ2-7; TRBD2 aligns across 13 bases. The CDR3 has 19 residues. The germline CDR1 and CDR2 sequences are SNHLY and FYNNEI. Losses at the gene ends were 0 bases for V and 6 bases for J; bases not matched to a gene: 14. In DNA, the CDR3 is TGTGCCAGCAGTGAAGCGCTCTCTGGACTAGCGGGAGAAGTCTTCGAGCAGTACTTC. It translates to CASSEALSGLAGEVFEQYF.

The CDR3 reads CASSFKALKGELFF. CDR3 in DNA: TGTGCCAGCAGCTTCAAAGCTCTGAAAGGGGAGCTGTTTTTT. J is TRBJ2-2 and V is TRBV13; no reliable D call. Trimming removed 3 bases at V and 8 bases at J, with 13 bases between. The CDR3 sequence is 14 residues long. The germline V gene has CDR1 PRHDT and CDR2 FYEKMQ (reference sequence).

The count of this clone is one. This chain uses TRBV7-9 with TRBJ2-1; possible D gene TRBD2, 6 bases. With 5 bases removed from V and 12 bases from J, the gap between germline ends came to 17 bases. This CDR3 comprises 13 residues. The germline CDR1 and CDR2 sequences are SEHNR and FQNEAQ (reference sequence). The CDR3 loop reads CASSLSGSGVQFF. CDR3 in DNA: TGTGCCAGCAGCCTCTCTGGGTCGGGGGTGCAGTTCTTC.

V usage is TRBV27 and J usage is TRBJ1-2, with a weak D call TRBD1 (6 bases). The germline V gene has CDR1 MNHEY and CDR2 SMNVEV (reference sequence). The length of the CDR3 is 12 residues. V lost 6 bases to trimming and J lost 2 bases, with 7 bases between them. The CDR3 sequence is CASSTGNYGYTF. CDR3 nucleotides: TGTGCCAGCAGCACAGGGAACTATGGCTACACCTTC.

The rearrangement links TRBV28 to TRBJ2-5; TRBD2 agrees at 10 bases. The CDR3 is 17 amino acids. V dropped 1 base and J dropped 4; count of bases not matched to a gene: 9. From germline, CDR1 is MDHEN and CDR2 SYDVKM. The CDR3 nucleotides read TGTGCCAGCAGTTTATACCCTAGCGGGAGCGTTGGAGAGACCCAGTACTTC. Amino acids: CASSLYPSGSVGETQYF.

J is TRBJ1-2 and V is TRBV19; D is ambiguous. The germline CDR1 and CDR2 sequences are LNHDA and SQIVND (reference sequence). The CDR3 loop spans 14 amino acids. V was trimmed by 3 bases and J by 0 bases, leaving 8 bases between them. CDR3 coding DNA: TGTGCCAGTAGTATCCCCGGGACTAACTATGGCTACACCTTC. It is translated as CASSIPGTNYGYTF.

The rearrangement links TRBV27 to TRBJ1-1; 8 bases agree with TRBD1. With 4 bases clipped from V and 6 bases from J, the junction kept 10 bases outside the gene matches. The length of the CDR3 is 15 residues. CDR1 and CDR2 from the germline V gene are MNHEY and SMNVEV (reference sequence). The CDR3 spells CASSSRTGFIPEAFF. The CDR3 DNA reads as TGTGCCAGCAGTTCCCGGACAGGGTTTATTCCTGAAGCTTTCTTT.

The genes are TRBV4-1 and TRBJ2-1; no definite D call. The CDR3 loop spans 13 amino acids. V lost 0 bases and J 5 bases, leaving 5 bases between the germline ends. Germline loops: CDR1 MGHRA, CDR2 YSYEKL. CDR3 nucleotides: TGCGCCAGCAGCCAAGATAAAAACAATGAGCAGTTCTTC. This gives the protein CASSQDKNNEQFF.

The chain combines TRBV10-2 with TRBJ2-1, with 10 bases aligning to TRBD2. CDR3 size: 17 residues. The V gene end was trimmed by 0 bases and the J gene end by 6 bases; junction bases not matched to a gene: 8. In germline, CDR1 is WSHSY, CDR2 SAAADI. The CDR3 coding sequence is TGCGCCAGCAGTGAGTCGGAGGCGTCTAGCGGGAGCAATGAGCAGTTCTTC. The encoded protein is CASSESEASSGSNEQFF.

The chain combines TRBV5-6 with TRBJ1-5; D is perhaps TRBD1 (5 bases). This CDR3 is built from 15 residues. Trimming shortened V by 5 bases and J by 6 bases, and 18 bases separated the two germline ends. Germline V CDR1 and CDR2: SGHDT, YYEEEE. The CDR3 nucleotides read TGTGCCAGCAGTAACATGGGGTGGGACTCTCAGCCCCAGCATTTT. It is translated as CASSNMGWDSQPQHF.

The V and J genes are TRBV11-2 and TRBJ2-3, with D tentatively TRBD2 (5 bases). The germline V gene encodes CDR1 SGHAT and CDR2 FQNNGV. The CDR3 is 12 amino acids. V dropped 2 bases and J dropped 13 bases, with 13 bases sitting between them. CDR3 region: CASSLIGLQKYF. CDR3 DNA: TGTGCCAGCAGCTTAATAGGACTTCAAAAGTATTTT.

J is TRBJ2-5 and V is TRBV5-5; no reliable D call. V lost 7 bases and J 1 base, leaving 8 bases between the germline ends. Per the germline V gene, CDR1 is SGHKS and CDR2 is YYEKEE (reference sequence). The CDR3 contains 12 residues. The chain's CDR3 is CASRVFQETQYF. The CDR3, as DNA: TGTGCCAGCCGGGTGTTCCAAGAGACCCAGTACTTC.